The clone carrying this T cell receptor beta chain was counted a single time. Authors' data handling: Estimated nucleated cell counts came from reference gene primer amplification. The repertoire was sequenced with immunoSEQ multiplex PCR; TCRdb's copy has only in-frame clones and lacks some. V and J calls and clone size are those listed in that table; D and trimming were worked out from the DNA. The sample records about 100,000 clones, roughly 90% being singletons. This specimen comes from a study of blood T cell repertoires in COVID-19. Study information: Both acute and convalescent COVID-19 samples were obtained from the United States, Italy and Spain. In each case, the material was cDNA or gDNA derived from T cells, B-cell-depleted T cells, or PBMCs.

Per the germline V gene, CDR1 is ENHRY and CDR2 is SYGVKD. The CDR3 sequence is 14 residues long. Trimming left V 0 bases short and J 4 bases short, with 9 bases between. Sequenced sample: peripheral blood. V and J are TRBV10-3 and TRBJ1-2, with D maybe TRBD1 (5 bases). The sequence was collected from a man aged 25-45 years in a cohort sampled during active COVID-19. DNA of the CDR3: TGTGCCATCAGTGAGTCAGGGGAACGCTATGGCTACACCTTC. Its protein is CAISESGERYGYTF.